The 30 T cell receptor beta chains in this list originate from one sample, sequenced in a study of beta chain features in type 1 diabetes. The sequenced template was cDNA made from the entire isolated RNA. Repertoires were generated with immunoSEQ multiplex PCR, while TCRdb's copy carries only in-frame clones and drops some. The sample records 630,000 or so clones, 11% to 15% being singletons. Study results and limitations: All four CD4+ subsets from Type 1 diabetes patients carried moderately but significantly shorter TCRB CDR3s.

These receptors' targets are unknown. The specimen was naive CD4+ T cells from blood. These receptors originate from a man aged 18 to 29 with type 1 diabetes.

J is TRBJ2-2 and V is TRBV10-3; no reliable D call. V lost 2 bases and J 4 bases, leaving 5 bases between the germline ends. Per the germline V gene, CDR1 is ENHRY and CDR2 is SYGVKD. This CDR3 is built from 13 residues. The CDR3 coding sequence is TGTGCCATCAGTGAGCCGATCACCGGGGAGCTGTTTTTT. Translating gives CAISEPITGELFF.

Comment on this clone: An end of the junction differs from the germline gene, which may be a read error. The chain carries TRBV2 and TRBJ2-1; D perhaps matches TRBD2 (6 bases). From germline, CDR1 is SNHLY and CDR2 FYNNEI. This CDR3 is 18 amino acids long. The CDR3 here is CASSEDRYYGGSYNEQFF. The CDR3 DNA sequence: TGTGCCAGCAGCGAAGATCGGTACTACGGGGGATCCTACAATGAGCAGTTCTTC.

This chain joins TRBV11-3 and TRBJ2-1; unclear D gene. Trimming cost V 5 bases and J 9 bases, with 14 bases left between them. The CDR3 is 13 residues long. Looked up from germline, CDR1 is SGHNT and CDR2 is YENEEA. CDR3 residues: CASSPAMGGEQFF. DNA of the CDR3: TGTGCCAGCAGCCCAGCGATGGGCGGTGAGCAGTTCTTC.

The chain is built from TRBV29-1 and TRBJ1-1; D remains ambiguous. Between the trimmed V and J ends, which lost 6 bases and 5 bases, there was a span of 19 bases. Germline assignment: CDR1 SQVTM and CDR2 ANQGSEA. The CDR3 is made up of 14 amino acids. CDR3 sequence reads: CSVAGPPLRTEAFF. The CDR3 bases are TGCAGCGTGGCCGGGCCGCCCTTAAGGACTGAAGCTTTCTTT.

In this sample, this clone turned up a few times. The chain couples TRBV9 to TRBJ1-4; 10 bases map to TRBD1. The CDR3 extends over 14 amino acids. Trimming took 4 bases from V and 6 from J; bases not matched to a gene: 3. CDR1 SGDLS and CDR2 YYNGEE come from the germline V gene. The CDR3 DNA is TGTGCCAGCAGCCCTGGGACAGGGGATGAAAAACTGTTTTTT. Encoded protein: CASSPGTGDEKLFF.

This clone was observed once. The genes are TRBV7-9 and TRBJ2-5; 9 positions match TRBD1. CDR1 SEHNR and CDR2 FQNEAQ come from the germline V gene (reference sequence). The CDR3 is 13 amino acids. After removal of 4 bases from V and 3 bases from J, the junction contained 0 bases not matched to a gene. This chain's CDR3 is CASSWDREETQYF. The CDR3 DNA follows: TGTGCCAGCAGCTGGGACAGGGAAGAGACCCAGTACTTC.

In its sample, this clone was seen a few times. The CDR3 here is CAWTPGTSGNYEQYF. The CDR3 DNA follows: TGTGCCTGGACCCCAGGGACTAGCGGGAACTACGAGCAGTACTTC. J is TRBJ2-7 and V is TRBV30; 13 bases are shared with TRBD2. Per germline, CDR1 GTSNPN and CDR2 SVGIG (reference sequence). V lost 4 bases to trimming and J lost 3 bases; unmatched junction nucleotides: 6. This CDR3 region has 15 residues.

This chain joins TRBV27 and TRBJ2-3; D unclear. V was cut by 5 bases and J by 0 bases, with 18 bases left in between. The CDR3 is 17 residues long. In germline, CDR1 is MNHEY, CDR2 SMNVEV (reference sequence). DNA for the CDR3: TGTGCCAGCAGTCCCCTCCCTACAACATCTAGCACAGATACGCAGTATTTT. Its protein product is CASSPLPTTSSTDTQYF.

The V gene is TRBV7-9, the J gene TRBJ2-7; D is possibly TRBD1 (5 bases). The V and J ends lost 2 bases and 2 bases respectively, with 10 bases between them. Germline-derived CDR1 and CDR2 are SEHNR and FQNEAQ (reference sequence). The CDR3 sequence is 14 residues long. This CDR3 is CASSLRGSTYEQYF. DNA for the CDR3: TGTGCCAGCAGCTTAAGGGGCAGTACCTACGAGCAGTACTTC.

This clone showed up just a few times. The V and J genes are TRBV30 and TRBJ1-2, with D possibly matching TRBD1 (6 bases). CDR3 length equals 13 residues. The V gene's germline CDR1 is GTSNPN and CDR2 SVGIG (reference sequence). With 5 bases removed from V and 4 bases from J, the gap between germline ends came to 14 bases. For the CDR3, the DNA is TGTGCCTGGGTCCTACAGGGACGCTATGGCTACACCTTC. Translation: CAWVLQGRYGYTF.

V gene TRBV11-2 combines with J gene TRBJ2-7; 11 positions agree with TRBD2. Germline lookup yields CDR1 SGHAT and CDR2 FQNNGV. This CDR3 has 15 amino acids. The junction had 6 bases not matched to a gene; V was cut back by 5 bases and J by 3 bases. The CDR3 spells CASSPQGTSGYEQYF. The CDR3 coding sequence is TGTGCCAGCAGCCCTCAAGGGACTAGCGGCTACGAGCAGTACTTC.

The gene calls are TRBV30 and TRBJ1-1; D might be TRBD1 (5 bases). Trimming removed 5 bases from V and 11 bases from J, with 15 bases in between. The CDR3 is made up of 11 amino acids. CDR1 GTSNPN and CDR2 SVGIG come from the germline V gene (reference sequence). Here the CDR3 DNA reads TGTGCCTGGTCACCCGGGACTCGCGCTTTCTTT. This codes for CAWSPGTRAFF.

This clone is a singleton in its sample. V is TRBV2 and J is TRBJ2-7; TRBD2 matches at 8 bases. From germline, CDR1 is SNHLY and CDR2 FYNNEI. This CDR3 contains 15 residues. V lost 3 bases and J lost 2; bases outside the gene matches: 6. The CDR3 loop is CASSEGAGDPYEQYF. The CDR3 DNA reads TGTGCCAGCAGTGAGGGAGCGGGGGACCCCTACGAGCAGTACTTC.

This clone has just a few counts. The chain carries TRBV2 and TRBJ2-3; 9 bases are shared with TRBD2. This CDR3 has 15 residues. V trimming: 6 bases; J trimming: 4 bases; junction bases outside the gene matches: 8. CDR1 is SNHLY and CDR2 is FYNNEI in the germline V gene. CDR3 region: CASRFSGSGADTQYF. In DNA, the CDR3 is TGTGCCAGCAGATTTAGCGGGAGTGGCGCAGATACGCAGTATTTT.

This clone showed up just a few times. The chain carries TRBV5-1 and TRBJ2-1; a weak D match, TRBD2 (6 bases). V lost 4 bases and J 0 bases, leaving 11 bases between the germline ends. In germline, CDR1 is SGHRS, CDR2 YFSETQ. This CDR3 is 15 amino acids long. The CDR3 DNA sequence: TGCGCCAGCAGCCCGGGGGAGATCTCCTACAATGAGCAGTTCTTC. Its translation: CASSPGEISYNEQFF. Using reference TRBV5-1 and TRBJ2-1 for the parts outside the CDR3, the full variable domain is KAGVTQTPRYLIKTRGQQVTLSCSPISGHRSVSWYQQTPGQGLQFLFEYFSETQRNKGNFPGRFSGRQFSNSRSEMNVSTLELGDSALYLCASSPGEISYNEQFFGPGTRLTVL.

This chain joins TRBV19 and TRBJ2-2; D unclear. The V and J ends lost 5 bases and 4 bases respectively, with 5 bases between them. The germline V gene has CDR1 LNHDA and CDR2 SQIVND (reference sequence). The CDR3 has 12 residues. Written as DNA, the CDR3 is TGTGCCAGTAGTCCTGCCACCGGGGAGCTGTTTTTT. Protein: CASSPATGELFF.

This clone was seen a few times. The CDR3, as DNA: TGTGCCTGGAGGGTAGGGGCACTAGCGGGAGGCCGCTCCTACGAGCAGTACTTC. As protein: CAWRVGALAGGRSYEQYF. The V gene is TRBV30, the J gene TRBJ2-7, with 12 bases identical to TRBD2. CDR1 GTSNPN and CDR2 SVGIG come from the germline V gene (reference sequence). V was clipped by 3 bases and J by 0 bases; unmatched bases: 12. CDR3 length equals 18 residues.

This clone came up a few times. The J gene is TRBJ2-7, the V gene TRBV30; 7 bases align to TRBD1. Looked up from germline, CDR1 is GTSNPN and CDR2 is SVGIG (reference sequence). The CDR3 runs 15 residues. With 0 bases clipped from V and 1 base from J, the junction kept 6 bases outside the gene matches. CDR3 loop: CAWSVPGQPSYEQYF. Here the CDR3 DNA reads TGTGCCTGGAGTGTACCGGGACAGCCATCCTACGAGCAGTACTTC.

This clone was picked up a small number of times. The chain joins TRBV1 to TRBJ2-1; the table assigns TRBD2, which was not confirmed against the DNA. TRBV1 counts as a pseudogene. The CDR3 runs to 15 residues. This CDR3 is CTSSQDVAGSHEQFF. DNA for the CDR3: TGCACCAGCAGCCAAGATGTCGCGGGGTCTCATGAGCAGTTCTTC.

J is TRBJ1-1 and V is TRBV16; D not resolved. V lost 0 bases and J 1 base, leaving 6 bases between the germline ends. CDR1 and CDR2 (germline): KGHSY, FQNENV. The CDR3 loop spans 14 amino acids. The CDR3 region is CASSQSAGNTEAFF. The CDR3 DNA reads TGTGCCAGCAGCCAATCGGCGGGGAACACTGAAGCTTTCTTT.

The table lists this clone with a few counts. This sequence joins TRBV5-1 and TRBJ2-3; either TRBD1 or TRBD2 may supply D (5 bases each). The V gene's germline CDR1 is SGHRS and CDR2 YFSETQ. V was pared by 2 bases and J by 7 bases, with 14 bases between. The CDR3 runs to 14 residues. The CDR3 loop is CASSFGTSLNTQYF. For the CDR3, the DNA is TGCGCCAGCAGCTTCGGGACGAGCCTTAATACGCAGTATTTT.

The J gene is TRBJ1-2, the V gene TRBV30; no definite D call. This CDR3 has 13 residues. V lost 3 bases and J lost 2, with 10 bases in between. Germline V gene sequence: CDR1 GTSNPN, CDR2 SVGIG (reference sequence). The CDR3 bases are TGTGCCTGGAGCCAGACTCCGAACTATGGCTACACCTTC. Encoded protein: CAWSQTPNYGYTF.

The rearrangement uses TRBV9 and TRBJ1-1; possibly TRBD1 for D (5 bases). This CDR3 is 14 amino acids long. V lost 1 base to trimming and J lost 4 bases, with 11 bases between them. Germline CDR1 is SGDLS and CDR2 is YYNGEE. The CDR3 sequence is CASSVRGGRTEAFF. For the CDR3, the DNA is TGTGCCAGCAGCGTAAGGGGTGGACGCACTGAAGCTTTCTTT.

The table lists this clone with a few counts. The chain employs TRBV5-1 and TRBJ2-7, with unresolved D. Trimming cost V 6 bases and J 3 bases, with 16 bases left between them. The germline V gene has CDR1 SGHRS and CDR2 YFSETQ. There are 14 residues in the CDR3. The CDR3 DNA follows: TGCGCCAGCAAAGGCACTTTCTCGGGCTACGAGCAGTACTTC. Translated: CASKGTFSGYEQYF.

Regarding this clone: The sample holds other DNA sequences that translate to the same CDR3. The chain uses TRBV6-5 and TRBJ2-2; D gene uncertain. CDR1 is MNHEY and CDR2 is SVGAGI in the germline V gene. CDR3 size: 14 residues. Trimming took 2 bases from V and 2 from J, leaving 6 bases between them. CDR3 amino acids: CASSYGGNTGELFF. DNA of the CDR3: TGTGCCAGCAGTTACGGTGGTAACACCGGGGAGCTGTTTTTT.

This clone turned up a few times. The CDR3 sequence: CASSLGQGALSEQYF. The CDR3 DNA reads as TGTGCCAGCTCACTGGGACAGGGGGCGCTCAGCGAGCAGTACTTC. The rearrangement links TRBV18 to TRBJ2-7; 12 bases fit TRBD1. CDR1 is KGHSH and CDR2 is LQKENI in the germline V gene. CDR3 length equals 15 residues. Losses at the gene ends were 4 bases for V and 6 bases for J; bases not matched to a gene: 7. The whole variable domain, remainder taken from reference TRBV18 and TRBJ2-7, is NAGVMQNPRHLVRRRGQEARLRCSPMKGHSHVYWYRQLPEEGLKFMVYLQKENIIDESGMPKERFSAEFPKEGPSILRIQQVVRGDSAAYFCASSLGQGALSEQYFGPGTRLTVT.

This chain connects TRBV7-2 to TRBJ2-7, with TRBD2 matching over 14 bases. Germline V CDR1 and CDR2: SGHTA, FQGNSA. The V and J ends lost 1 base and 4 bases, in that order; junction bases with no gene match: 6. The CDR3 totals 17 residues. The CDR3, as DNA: TGTGCCAGCAGCTTAGGGGGGACTAGCGGGAGCGCTTACGAGCAGTACTTC. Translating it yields CASSLGGTSGSAYEQYF.

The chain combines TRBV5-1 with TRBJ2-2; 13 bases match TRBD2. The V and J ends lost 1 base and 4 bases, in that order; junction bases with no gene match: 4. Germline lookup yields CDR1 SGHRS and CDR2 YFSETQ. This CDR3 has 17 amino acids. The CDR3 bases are TGCGCCAGCAGCTTGATGGGACTAGCGGGAAGCACCGGGGAGCTGTTTTTT. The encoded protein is CASSLMGLAGSTGELFF. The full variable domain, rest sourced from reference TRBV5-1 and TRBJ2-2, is KAGVTQTPRYLIKTRGQQVTLSCSPISGHRSVSWYQQTPGQGLQFLFEYFSETQRNKGNFPGRFSGRQFSNSRSEMNVSTLELGDSALYLCASSLMGLAGSTGELFFGEGSRLTVL.

The CDR3 loop reads CASSLGQAGNEQYF. The CDR3 bases are TGTGCCAGCAGCTTGGGACAGGCTGGGAACGAGCAGTACTTC. The V call is TRBV7-8, the J call TRBJ2-7, with TRBD1 matching 8 bases. The CDR3 is made up of 14 amino acids. Germline V lookup: CDR1 SGHVS, CDR2 FQNEAQ. V lost 3 bases, J lost 5 bases, and 6 bases stayed unmatched.

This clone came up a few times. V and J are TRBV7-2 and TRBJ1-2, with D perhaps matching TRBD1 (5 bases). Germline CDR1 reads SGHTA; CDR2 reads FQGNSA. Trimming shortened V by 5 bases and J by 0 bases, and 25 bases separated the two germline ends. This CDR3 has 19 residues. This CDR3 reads CASSPWAGRKRITNYGYTF. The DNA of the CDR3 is TGTGCCAGCAGCCCATGGGCAGGGAGAAAGCGGATCACTAACTATGGCTACACCTTC.